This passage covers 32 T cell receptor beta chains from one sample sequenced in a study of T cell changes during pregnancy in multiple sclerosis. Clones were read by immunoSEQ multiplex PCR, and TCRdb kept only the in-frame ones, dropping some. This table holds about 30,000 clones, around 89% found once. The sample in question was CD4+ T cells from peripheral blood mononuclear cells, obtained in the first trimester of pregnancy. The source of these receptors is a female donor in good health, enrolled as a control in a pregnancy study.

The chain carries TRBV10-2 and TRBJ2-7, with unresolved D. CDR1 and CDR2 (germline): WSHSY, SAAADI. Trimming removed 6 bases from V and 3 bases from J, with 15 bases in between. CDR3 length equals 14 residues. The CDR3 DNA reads TGCGCCAGCAGCCGACTTCCGGCCTTCTACGAGCAGTACTTC. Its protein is CASSRLPAFYEQYF.

Here the CDR3 DNA reads TGTGCCAGCAGCTTATACGGCAGGGCGGACGAGCAGTACTTC. Its translation: CASSLYGRADEQYF. This sequence joins TRBV7-9 and TRBJ2-7; D may be TRBD1 (5 bases). Germline loops: CDR1 SEHNR, CDR2 FQNEAQ (reference sequence). CDR3 length: 14 residues. V lost 2 bases to trimming and J lost 5 bases, with 13 bases between them.

CDR3 region: CASPQTSGGFYNEQFF. The CDR3 region has the DNA TGCGCCAGCCCCCAGACTAGCGGGGGATTTTACAATGAGCAGTTCTTC. The chain carries TRBV10-1 and TRBJ2-1; 12 nucleotides agree with TRBD2. This CDR3 comprises 16 residues. J lost 4 bases, V lost 8 bases, and 9 bases had no gene match. In germline, CDR1 is WNHNN, CDR2 SYGVQD (reference sequence).

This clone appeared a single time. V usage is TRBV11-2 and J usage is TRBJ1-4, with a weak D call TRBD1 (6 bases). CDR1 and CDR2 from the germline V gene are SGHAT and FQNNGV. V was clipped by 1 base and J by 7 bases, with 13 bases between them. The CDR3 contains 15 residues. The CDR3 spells CASSLGGGLVEKLFF. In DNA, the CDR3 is TGTGCCAGCAGCTTAGGCGGGGGGCTAGTTGAAAAACTGTTTTTT.

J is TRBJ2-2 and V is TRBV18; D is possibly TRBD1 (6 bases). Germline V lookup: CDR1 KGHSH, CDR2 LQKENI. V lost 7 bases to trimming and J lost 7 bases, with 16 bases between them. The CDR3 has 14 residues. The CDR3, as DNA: TGTGCCAGCTTCACCAGGGGTGACGGCGGGGAGCTGTTTTTT. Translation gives CASFTRGDGGELFF. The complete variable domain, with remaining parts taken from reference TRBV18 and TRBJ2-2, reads NAGVMQNPRHLVRRRGQEARLRCSPMKGHSHVYWYRQLPEEGLKFMVYLQKENIIDESGMPKERFSAEFPKEGPSILRIQQVVRGDSAAYFCASFTRGDGGELFFGEGSRLTVL.

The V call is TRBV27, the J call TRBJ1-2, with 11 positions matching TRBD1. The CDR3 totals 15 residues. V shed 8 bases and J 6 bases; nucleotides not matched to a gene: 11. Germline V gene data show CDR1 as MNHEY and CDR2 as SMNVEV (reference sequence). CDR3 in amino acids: CASGIRTGGLNGYTF. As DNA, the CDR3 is TGTGCCAGCGGAATCCGGACAGGGGGCCTGAATGGCTACACCTTC.

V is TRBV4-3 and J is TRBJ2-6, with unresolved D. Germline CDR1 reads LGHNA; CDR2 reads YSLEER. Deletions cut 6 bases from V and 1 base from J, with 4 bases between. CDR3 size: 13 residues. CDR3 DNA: TGCGCCAGCAGGGCTTCTGGGGCCAACGTCCTGACTTTC. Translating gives CASRASGANVLTF.

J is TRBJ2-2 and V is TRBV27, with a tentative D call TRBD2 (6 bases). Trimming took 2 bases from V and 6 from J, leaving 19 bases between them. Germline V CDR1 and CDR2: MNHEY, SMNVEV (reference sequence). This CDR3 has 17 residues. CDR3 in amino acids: CASSLTRGGRVAGELFF. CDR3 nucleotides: TGTGCCAGCAGTTTAACGCGCGGAGGGCGGGTTGCCGGGGAGCTGTTTTTT.

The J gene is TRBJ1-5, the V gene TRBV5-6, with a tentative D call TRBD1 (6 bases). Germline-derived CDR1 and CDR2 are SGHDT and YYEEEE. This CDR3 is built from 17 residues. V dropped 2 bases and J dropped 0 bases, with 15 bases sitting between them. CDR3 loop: CASSFPVRGTSNQPQHF. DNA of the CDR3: TGTGCCAGCAGCTTCCCCGTCAGGGGCACTAGCAATCAGCCCCAGCATTTT.

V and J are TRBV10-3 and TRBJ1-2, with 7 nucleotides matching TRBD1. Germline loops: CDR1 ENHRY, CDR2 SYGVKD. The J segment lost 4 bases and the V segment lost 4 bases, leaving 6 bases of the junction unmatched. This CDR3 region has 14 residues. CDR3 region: CAISVEGTVYGYTF. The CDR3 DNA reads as TGTGCCATCAGTGTGGAGGGGACAGTCTATGGCTACACCTTC.

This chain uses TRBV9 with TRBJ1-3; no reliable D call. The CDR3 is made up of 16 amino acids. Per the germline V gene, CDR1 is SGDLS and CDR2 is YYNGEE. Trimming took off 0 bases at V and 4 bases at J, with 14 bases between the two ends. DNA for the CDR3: TGTGCCAGCAGCGTAGGATCGAACCACCGGGGAAACACCATATATTTT. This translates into CASSVGSNHRGNTIYF. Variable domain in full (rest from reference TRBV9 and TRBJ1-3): DSGVTQTPKHLITATGQRVTLRCSPRSGDLSVYWYQQSLDQGLQFLIQYYNGEERAKGNILERFSAQQFPDLHSELNLSSLELGDSALYFCASSVGSNHRGNTIYFGEGSWLTVV.

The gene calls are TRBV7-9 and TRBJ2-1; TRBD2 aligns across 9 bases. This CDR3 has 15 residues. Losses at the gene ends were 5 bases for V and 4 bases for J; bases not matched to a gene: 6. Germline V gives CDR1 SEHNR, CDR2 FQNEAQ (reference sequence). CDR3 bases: TGTGCCAGCAGCCGCCTAGCGGGGACGTACAATGAGCAGTTCTTC. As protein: CASSRLAGTYNEQFF.

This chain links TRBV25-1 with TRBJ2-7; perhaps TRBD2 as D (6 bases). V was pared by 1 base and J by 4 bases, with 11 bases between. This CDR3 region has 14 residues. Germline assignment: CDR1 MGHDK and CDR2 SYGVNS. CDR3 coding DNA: TGTGCCAGCAGTGAATCCGGGAGAGGTTACGAGCAGTACTTC. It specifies CASSESGRGYEQYF.

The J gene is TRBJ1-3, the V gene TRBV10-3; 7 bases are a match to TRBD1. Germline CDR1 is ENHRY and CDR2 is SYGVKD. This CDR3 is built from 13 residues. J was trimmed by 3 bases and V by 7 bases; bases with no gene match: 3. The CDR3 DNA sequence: TGTGCCATCAATGACAGGGATGGAAACACCATATATTTT. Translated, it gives CAINDRDGNTIYF.

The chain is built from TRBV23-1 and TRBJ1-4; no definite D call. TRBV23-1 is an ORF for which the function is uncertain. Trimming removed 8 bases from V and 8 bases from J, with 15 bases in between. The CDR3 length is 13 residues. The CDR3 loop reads CASPLRKYEKLFF. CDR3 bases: TGCGCCAGCCCTCTAAGAAAGTACGAAAAACTGTTTTTT.

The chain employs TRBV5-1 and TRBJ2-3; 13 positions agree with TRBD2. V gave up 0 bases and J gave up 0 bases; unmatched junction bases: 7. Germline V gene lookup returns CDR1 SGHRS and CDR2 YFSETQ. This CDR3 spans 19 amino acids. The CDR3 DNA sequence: TGCGCCAGCAGCTTGGTAACGACTAGCGGGGGGCCTAGCACAGATACGCAGTATTTT. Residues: CASSLVTTSGGPSTDTQYF.

The CDR3 region is CASSVGTRGTDTQYF. CDR3 DNA: TGTGCCAGCAGCGTAGGGACGCGGGGCACAGATACGCAGTATTTT. The V gene is TRBV9, the J gene TRBJ2-3, with D possibly matching TRBD2 (5 bases). From germline, CDR1 is SGDLS and CDR2 YYNGEE. This CDR3 has 15 residues. The V and J ends lost 0 bases and 1 base respectively, with 9 bases between them.

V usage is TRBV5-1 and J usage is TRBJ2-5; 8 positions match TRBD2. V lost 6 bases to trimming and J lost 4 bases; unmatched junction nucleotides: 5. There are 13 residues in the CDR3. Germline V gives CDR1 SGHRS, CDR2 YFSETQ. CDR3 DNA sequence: TGCGCCAGCACTAACGGGAGGGCAGAGACCCAGTACTTC. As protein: CASTNGRAETQYF.

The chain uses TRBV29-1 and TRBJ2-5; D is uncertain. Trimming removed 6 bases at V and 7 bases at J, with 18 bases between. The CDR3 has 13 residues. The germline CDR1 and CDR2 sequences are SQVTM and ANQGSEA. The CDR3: CSVETAQRGTQYF. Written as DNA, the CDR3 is TGCAGCGTCGAAACGGCCCAACGCGGGACCCAGTACTTC.

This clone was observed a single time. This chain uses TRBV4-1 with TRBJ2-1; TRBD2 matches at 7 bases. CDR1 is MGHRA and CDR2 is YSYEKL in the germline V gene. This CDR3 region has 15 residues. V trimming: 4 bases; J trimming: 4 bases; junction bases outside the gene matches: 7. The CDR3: CASSPGTISYNEQFF. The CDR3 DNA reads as TGCGCCAGCAGCCCAGGGACTATCTCATACAATGAGCAGTTCTTC.

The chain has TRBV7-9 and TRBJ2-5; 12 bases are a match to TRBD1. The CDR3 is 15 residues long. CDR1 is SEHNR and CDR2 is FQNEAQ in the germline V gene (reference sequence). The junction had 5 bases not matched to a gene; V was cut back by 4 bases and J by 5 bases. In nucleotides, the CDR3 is TGTGCCAGCAGCTGGGGGACAGGGGGCTTGGAGACCCAGTACTTC. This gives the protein CASSWGTGGLETQYF.

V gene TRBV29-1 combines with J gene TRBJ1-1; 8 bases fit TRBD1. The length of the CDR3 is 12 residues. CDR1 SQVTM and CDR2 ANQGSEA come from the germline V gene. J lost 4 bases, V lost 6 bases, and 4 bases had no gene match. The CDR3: CSVVTGVTEAFF. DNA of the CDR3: TGCAGCGTAGTGACAGGGGTCACTGAAGCTTTCTTT.

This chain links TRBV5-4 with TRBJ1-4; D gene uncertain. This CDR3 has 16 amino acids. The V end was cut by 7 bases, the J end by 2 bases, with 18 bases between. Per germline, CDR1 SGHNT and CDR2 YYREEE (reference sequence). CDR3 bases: TGTGCCAGCGGGTTTGCTAGGATGACGACTAATGAAAAACTGTTTTTT. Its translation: CASGFARMTTNEKLFF. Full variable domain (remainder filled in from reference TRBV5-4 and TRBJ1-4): ETGVTQSPTHLIKTRGQQVTLRCSSQSGHNTVSWYQQALGQGPQFIFQYYREEENGRGNFPPRFSGLQFPNYSSELNVNALELDDSALYLCASGFARMTTNEKLFFGSGTQLSVL.

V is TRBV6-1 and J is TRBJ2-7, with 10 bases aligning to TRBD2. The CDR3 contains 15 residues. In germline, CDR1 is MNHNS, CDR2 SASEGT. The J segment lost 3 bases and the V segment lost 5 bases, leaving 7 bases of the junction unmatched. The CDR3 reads CASSTLAGAHYEQYF. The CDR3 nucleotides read TGTGCCAGCAGTACTCTAGCGGGGGCCCACTACGAGCAGTACTTC.

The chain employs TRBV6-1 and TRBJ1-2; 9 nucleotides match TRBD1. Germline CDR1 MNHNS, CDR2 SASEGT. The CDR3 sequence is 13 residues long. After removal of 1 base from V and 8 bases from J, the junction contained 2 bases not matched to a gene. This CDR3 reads CASSEDRGLGYTF. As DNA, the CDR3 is TGTGCCAGCAGTGAAGACAGGGGGCTCGGCTACACCTTC.

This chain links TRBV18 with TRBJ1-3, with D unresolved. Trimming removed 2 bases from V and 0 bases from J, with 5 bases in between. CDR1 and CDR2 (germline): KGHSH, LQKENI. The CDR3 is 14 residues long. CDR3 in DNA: TGTGCCAGCTCACCAAGTAGCTCTGGAAACACCATATATTTT. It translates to CASSPSSSGNTIYF.

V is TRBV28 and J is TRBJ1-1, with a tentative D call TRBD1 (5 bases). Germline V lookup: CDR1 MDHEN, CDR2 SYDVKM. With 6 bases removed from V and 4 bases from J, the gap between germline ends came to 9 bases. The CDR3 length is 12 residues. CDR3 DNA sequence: TGTGCCAGCAGCCAGGGCCTCACTGAAGCTTTCTTT. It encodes CASSQGLTEAFF.

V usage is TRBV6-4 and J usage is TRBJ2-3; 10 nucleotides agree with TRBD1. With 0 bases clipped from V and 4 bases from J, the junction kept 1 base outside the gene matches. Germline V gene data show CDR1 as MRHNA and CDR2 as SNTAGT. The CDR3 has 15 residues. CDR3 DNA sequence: TGTGCCAGCAGTGACTCGACAGGGGGCGCAGATACGCAGTATTTT. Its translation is CASSDSTGGADTQYF.

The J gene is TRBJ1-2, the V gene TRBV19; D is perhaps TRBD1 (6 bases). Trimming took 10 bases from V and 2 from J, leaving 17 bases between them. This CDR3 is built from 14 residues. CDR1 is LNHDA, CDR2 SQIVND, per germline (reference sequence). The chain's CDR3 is CATFGTSENYGYTF. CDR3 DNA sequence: TGTGCCACCTTCGGGACATCTGAAAACTATGGCTACACCTTC.

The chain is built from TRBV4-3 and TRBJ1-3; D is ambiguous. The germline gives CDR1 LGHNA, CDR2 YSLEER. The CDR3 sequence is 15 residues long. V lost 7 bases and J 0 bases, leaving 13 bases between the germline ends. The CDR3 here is CASTLSVDSGNTIYF. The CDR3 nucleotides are TGCGCCAGCACCCTTAGCGTGGACTCTGGAAACACCATATATTTT.

CDR3 amino acids: CASSVTSGYEQYF. The CDR3 nucleotides read TGTGCCAGCAGCGTAACTAGCGGCTACGAGCAGTACTTC. This sequence joins TRBV7-2 and TRBJ2-7; 8 bases fit TRBD2. The CDR3 spans 13 residues. With 5 bases clipped from V and 3 bases from J, the junction kept 3 bases outside the gene matches. Germline CDR1 and CDR2: SGHTA and FQGNSA.

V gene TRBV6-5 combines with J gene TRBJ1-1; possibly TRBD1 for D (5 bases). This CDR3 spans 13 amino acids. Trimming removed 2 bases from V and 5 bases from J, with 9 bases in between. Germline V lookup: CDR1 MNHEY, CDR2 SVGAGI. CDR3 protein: CASSYRGNTEAFF. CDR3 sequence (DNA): TGTGCCAGCAGTTACCGGGGGAATACTGAAGCTTTCTTT.